This T cell receptor (beta chain) was recorded in a study of monozygotic twins with inflammatory bowel disease. A word on this clonotype: Its target is unknown.

Regarding the study as a whole: IBD-affected twins scored below their healthy co-twins in TCRbeta diversity (inverse Simpson). Discordant twins showed the same repertoire similarity as concordant twins, possibly from limited power.

Researchers used template switching to add UMIs featuring a 6-nucleotide sample barcode. cDNA for TCRalpha and TCRbeta was amplified by nested PCRs of roughly 17 then approximately 9 cycles. TCRdb reworked the 5' RACE reads into one entry per CDR3 protein, no DNA. The listing contains some 170,000 distinct CDR3 sequences. Looked up from germline, CDR1 is SGHRS and CDR2 is YFSETQ. The CDR3 has 13 residues. The chain uses TRBV5-1 and TRBJ2-7. The sequenced sample consisted of blood. This TCR came from a human donor with ulcerative colitis or Crohn's disease, or a healthy co-twin of an affected twin (not recorded which). The CDR3 here is CASSLGDTYEQYF.